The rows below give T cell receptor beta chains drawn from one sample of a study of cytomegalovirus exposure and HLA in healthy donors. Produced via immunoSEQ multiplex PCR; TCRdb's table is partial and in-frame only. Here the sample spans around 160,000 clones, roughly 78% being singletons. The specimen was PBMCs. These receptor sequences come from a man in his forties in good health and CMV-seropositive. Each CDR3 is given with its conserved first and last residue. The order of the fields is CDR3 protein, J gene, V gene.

CDR3: CAPQTKGARQETQYF; J: TRBJ2-5; V: TRBV2
CDR3: CASSSSSSASRREQYF; J: TRBJ2-7; V: TRBV7-2
CDR3: CASSWTGVIETQYF; J: TRBJ2-5; V: TRBV25-1
CDR3: CASSQGTGHLDEQFF; J: TRBJ2-1; V: TRBV7-3
CDR3: CASSHTNNEQFF; J: TRBJ2-1; V: TRBV4-1
CDR3: CASSLGPTDNYGYTF; J: TRBJ1-2; V: TRBV5-4
CDR3: CASSAGTSESSYNEQFF; J: TRBJ2-1; V: TRBV7-2
CDR3: CASSSGVGYGYTF; J: TRBJ1-2; V: TRBV27
CDR3: CASSSDRGHQPQHF; J: TRBJ1-5; V: TRBV28
CDR3: CASSWGSSGRHEQFF; J: TRBJ2-1; V: TRBV28
CDR3: CASSPHYDYGYTF; J: TRBJ1-2; V: TRBV19
CDR3: CASRGQGIHIQYF; J: TRBJ2-4; V: TRBV27
CDR3: CASSFGGWSYEQYF; J: TRBJ2-7; V: TRBV28
CDR3: CASSQSVAEAFF; J: TRBJ1-1; V: TRBV16
CDR3: CASSRDAEHRGAVF; J: TRBJ2-2; V: TRBV11-3
CDR3: CSSSSRSTGELFF; J: TRBJ2-2; V: TRBV7-9
CDR3: CASIKGVTDTQYF; J: TRBJ2-3; V: TRBV2
CDR3: CAWRAGTWNTEAFF; J: TRBJ1-1; V: TRBV30
CDR3: CASSKEDGGNSYNEQFF; J: TRBJ2-1; V: TRBV21-1
CDR3: CASSLAGVPRELFF; J: TRBJ2-2; V: TRBV7-2
CDR3: CAWTGLAESYEQYF; J: TRBJ2-7; V: TRBV30
CDR3: CASSLGGQGEETQYF; J: TRBJ2-5; V: TRBV5-4
CDR3: CASSPQLDYYEQYF; J: TRBJ2-7; V: TRBV4-1
CDR3: CASSIDGRGGQYQETQYF; J: TRBJ2-5; V: TRBV19
CDR3: CASSGAGGGTDTQYF; J: TRBJ2-3; V: TRBV5-1
CDR3: CASSATRGTEAFF; J: TRBJ1-1; V: TRBV27
CDR3: CASSLGTTRKQYF; J: TRBJ2-5; V: TRBV11-2
CDR3: CASSPGQGKYEQYF; J: TRBJ2-7; V: TRBV6-5
CDR3: CASSFSPGTSGSLETQYF; J: TRBJ2-5; V: TRBV28
CDR3: CASSLTYSLPNTEAFF; J: TRBJ1-1; V: TRBV7-9
CDR3: CASSLVRGGSLSYNEQFF; J: TRBJ2-1; V: TRBV5-1
CDR3: CASGGQREIDEQYF; J: TRBJ2-7; V: TRBV6-5
CDR3: CASSYQKGILLTEAFF; J: TRBJ1-1; V: TRBV6-5
CDR3: CASSAQTGGFGNTIYF; J: TRBJ1-3; V: TRBV9
CDR3: CASSLAGPSGSLYEQYF; J: TRBJ2-7; V: TRBV11-2
CDR3: CASSLTSAGVRNEQFF; J: TRBJ2-1; V: TRBV7-2
CDR3: CASSRGGTLSYEQYF; J: TRBJ2-7; V: TRBV4-2
CDR3: CASSFTFLVSVEKLFF; J: TRBJ1-4; V: TRBV28
CDR3: CASGRTEATNEKLFF; J: TRBJ1-4; V: TRBV5-1
CDR3: CASSRTPGTTYEAFF; J: TRBJ1-1; V: TRBV5-1
CDR3: CASSGDRQYNEQFF; J: TRBJ2-1; V: TRBV18
CDR3: CASSPQSSYNEQFF; J: TRBJ2-1; V: TRBV6-1
CDR3: CSSVLVEAAGELFF; J: TRBJ2-2; V: TRBV7-9
CDR3: CASSLVDRYAGELFF; J: TRBJ2-2; V: TRBV5-6
CDR3: CASKSGLAGGPVEQYF; J: NA; V: TRBV27
CDR3: CASSGWDSSSYNEQFF; J: TRBJ2-1; V: TRBV5-1
CDR3: CASSTRDNSGNTIYF; J: TRBJ1-3; V: TRBV21-1
CDR3: CALPGRTEPYNEQFF; J: TRBJ2-1; V: TRBV7-9
CDR3: CASSSGDTYYEQYF; J: TRBJ2-7; V: TRBV28
CDR3: CASSGQGGYGYTF; J: TRBJ1-2; V: TRBV19
CDR3: CASSPYLRGGKETQYF; J: TRBJ2-5; V: TRBV19
CDR3: CASSPSGSGGDQPQHF; J: TRBJ1-5; V: TRBV18
CDR3: CASSERTGNQPQHF; J: TRBJ1-5; V: TRBV2
CDR3: CASSYQAQGSGHEQYF; J: TRBJ2-7; V: TRBV5-1